Detailed here is one TCR beta chain. Its specificity is not known. At one end the junction does not follow the germline gene, possibly because of a read error. These data originate in a study of long-term antiretroviral therapy in people with HIV. Runs used v3.0 of the immunoSEQ assay and were done at survey level. Some clones are missing from TCRdb's copy, which holds only in-frame ones; the method was immunoSEQ multiplex PCR. In the table there are tens of thousands of clones, approximately 89% of which are singletons. The study's findings and limits: Repertoires looked antigen-experienced, with only a slight naive shift after ART. Relative to transplant donor controls, diversity remained lower despite increasing after ART.

The CDR3 runs to 14 residues. From germline, CDR1 is SSHAT and CDR2 FNYEAQ (reference sequence). The sequence derives from a woman between 45 and 65 years old with HIV. The source material was unsorted PBMCs, sampled 0.1 years before starting antiretroviral therapy. This rearrangement joins TRBV7-7 to TRBJ2-1; 9 nucleotides match TRBD2. The CDR3 nucleotides are TGTGCTAGCAGCGCTAGCGGGGCCACAAATGAGCAGTTCTTC. This codes for CASSASGATNEQFF.